This TCR beta chain was recorded in a study of CD4+ T cells in melanoma. Using immunoSEQ multiplex PCR, the repertoire was profiled, and TCRdb retains in-frame clones only, with some absent. The repertoire holds fewer than 15,000 clones, with around 80% as singletons. Trimming shortened V by 6 bases and J by 9 bases, and 18 bases separated the two germline ends. Looked up from germline, CDR1 is MNHNY and CDR2 is SVGAGI (reference sequence). CDR3 length: 14 amino acids. Study outcomes and limitations: Diverse differentiation states were reported for melanoma neoantigen-specific CD4+ T cells. CD8+ T cell, macrophage and B cell function reportedly correlated with neoantigen-specific CD4+ T cells.

In regard to this clone: Antigen unknown.

Sequencing used cells from a culture (not recorded whether cultured in vitro). This TCR derives from a human donor with melanoma. This sequence joins TRBV6-6 and TRBJ2-1; TRBD2 is a possible D gene (5 bases). In DNA, the CDR3 is TGTGCCAGCAGGTACGACGGTGACCGGGGTGAGCAGTTCTTC. As protein: CASRYDGDRGEQFF.